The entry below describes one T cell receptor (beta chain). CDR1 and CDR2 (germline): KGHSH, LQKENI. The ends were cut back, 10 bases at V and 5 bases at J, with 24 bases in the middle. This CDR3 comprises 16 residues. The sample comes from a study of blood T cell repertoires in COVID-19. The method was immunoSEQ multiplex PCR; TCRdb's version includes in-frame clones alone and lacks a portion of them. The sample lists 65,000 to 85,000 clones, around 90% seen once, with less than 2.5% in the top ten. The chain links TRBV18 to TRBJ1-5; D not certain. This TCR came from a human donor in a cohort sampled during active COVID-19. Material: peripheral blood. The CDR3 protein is CATYSLEGLADQPQHF. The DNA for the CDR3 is TGTGCCACCTACAGCTTAGAGGGTCTGGCTGATCAGCCCCAGCATTTT.